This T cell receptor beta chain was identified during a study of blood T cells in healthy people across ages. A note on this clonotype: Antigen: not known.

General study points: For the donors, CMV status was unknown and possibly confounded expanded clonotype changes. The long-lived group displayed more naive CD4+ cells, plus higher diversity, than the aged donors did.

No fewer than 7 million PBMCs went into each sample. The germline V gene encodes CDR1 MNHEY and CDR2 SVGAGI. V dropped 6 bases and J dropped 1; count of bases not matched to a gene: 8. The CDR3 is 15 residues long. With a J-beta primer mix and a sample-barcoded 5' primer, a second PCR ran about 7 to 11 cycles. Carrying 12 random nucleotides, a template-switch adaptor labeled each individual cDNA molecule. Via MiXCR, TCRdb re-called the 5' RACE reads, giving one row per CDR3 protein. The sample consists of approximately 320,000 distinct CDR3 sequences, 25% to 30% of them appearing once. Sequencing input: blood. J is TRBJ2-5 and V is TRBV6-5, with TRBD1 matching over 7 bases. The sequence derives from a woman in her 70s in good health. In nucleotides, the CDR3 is TGTGCCAGCAGAAGACAAGGGGGCATCCAAGAGACCCAGTACTTC. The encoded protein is CASRRQGGIQETQYF.